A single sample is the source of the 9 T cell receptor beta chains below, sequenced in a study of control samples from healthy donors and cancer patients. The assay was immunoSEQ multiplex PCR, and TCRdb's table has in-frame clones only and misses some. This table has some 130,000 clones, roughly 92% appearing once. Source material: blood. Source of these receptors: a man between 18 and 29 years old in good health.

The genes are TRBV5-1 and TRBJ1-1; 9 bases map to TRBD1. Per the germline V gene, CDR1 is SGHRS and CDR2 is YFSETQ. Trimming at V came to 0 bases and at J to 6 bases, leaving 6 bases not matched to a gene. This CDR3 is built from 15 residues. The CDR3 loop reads CASSLDTGGASEAFF. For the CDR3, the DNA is TGCGCCAGCAGCTTGGACACAGGGGGCGCATCTGAAGCTTTCTTT. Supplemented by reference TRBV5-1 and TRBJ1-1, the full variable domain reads KAGVTQTPRYLIKTRGQQVTLSCSPISGHRSVSWYQQTPGQGLQFLFEYFSETQRNKGNFPGRFSGRQFSNSRSEMNVSTLELGDSALYLCASSLDTGGASEAFFGQGTRLTVV.

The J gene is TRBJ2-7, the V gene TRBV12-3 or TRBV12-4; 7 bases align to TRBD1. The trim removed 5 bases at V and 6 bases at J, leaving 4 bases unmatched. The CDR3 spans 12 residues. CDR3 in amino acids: CASSPPGGEQYF. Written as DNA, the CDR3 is TGTGCCAGCAGTCCTCCAGGGGGCGAGCAGTACTTC.

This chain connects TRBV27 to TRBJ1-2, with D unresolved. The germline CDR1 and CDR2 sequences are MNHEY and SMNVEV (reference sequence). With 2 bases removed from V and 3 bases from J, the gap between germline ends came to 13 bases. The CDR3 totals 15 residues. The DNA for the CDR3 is TGTGCCAGCAGTTTAAAAGCCGGCGGGGACTATGGCTACACCTTC. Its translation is CASSLKAGGDYGYTF.

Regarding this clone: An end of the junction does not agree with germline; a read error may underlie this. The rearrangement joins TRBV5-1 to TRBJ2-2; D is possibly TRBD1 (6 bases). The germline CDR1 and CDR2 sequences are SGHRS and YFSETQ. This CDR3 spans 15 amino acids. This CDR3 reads CASSLSAGVTGELFF. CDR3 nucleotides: TGTGCCAGCAGCTTGTCGGCAGGGGTCACCGGGGAGCTGTTTTTT.

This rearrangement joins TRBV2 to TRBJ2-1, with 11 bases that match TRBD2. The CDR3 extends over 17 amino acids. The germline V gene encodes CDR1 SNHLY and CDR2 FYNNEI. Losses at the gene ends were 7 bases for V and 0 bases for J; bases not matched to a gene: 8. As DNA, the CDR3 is TGTGCCAGCATCACCCTAGCGGGGGGAAACTCCTACAATGAGCAGTTCTTC. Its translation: CASITLAGGNSYNEQFF. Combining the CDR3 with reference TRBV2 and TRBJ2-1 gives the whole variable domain EPEVTQTPSHQVTQMGQEVILRCVPISNHLYFYWYRQILGQKVEFLVSFYNNEISEKSEIFDDQFSVERPDGSNFTLKIRSTKLEDSAMYFCASITLAGGNSYNEQFFGPGTRLTVL.

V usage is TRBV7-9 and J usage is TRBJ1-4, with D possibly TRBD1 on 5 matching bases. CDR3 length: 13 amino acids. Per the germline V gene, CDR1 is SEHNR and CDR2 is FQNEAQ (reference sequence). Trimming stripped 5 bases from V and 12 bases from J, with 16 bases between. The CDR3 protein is CASSHGGMGELFF. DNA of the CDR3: TGTGCCAGCAGCCACGGTGGAATGGGGGAACTGTTTTTT.

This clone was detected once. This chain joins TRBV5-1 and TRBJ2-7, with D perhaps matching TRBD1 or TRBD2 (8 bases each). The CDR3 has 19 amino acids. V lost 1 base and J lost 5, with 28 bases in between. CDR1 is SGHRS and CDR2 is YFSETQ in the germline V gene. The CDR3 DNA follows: TGCGCCAGCAGCTTGAGCCGTTCCCGGGGGGGAGGACAGGGCGACGAGCAGTACTTC. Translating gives CASSLSRSRGGGQGDEQYF. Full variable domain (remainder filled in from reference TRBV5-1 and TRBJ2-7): KAGVTQTPRYLIKTRGQQVTLSCSPISGHRSVSWYQQTPGQGLQFLFEYFSETQRNKGNFPGRFSGRQFSNSRSEMNVSTLELGDSALYLCASSLSRSRGGGQGDEQYFGPGTRLTVT.

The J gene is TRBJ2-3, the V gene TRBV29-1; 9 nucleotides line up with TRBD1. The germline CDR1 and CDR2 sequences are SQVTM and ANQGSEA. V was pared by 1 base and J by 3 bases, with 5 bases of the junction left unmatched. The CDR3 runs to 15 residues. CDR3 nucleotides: TGCAGCGTTGAAGCCCGACAGGGGGGGACAGATACGCAGTATTTT. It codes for CSVEARQGGTDTQYF.

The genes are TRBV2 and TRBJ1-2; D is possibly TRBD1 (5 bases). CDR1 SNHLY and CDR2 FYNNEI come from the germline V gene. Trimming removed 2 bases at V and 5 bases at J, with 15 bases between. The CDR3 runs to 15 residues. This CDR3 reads CASSEFLGTLYGYTF. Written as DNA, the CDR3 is TGTGCCAGCAGTGAATTCTTGGGGACCCTATATGGCTACACCTTC.